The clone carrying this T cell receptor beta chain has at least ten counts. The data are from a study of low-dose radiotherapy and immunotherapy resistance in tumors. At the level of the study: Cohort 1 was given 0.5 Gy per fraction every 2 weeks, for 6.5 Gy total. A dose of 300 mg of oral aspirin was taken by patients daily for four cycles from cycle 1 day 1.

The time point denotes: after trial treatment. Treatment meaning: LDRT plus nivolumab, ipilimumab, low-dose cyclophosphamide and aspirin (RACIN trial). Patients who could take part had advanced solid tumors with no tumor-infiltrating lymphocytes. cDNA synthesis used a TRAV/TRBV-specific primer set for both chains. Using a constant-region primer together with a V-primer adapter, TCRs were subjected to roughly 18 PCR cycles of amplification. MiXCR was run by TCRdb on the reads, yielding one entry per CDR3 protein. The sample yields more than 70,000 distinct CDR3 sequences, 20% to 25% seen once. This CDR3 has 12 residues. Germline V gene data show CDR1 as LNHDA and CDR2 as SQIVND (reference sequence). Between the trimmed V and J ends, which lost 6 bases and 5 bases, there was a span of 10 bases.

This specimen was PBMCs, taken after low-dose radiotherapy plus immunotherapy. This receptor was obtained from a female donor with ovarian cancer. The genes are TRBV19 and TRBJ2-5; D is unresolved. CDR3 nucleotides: TGTGCCAGTAGCTCCGATTGGGAGACCCAGTACTTC. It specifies CASSSDWETQYF.